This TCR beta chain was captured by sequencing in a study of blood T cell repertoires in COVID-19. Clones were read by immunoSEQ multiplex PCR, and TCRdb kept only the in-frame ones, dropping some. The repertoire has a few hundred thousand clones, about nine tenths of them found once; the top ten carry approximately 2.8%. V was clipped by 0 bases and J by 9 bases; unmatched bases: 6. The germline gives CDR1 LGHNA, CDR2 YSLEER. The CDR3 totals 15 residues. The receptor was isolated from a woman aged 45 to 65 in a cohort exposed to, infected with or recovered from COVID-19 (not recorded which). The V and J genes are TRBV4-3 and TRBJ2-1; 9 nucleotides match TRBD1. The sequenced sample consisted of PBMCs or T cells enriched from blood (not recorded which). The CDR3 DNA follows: TGCGCCAGCAGCCAAGAGAGGACAGGGGATATTGAGCAGTTCTTC. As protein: CASSQERTGDIEQFF.